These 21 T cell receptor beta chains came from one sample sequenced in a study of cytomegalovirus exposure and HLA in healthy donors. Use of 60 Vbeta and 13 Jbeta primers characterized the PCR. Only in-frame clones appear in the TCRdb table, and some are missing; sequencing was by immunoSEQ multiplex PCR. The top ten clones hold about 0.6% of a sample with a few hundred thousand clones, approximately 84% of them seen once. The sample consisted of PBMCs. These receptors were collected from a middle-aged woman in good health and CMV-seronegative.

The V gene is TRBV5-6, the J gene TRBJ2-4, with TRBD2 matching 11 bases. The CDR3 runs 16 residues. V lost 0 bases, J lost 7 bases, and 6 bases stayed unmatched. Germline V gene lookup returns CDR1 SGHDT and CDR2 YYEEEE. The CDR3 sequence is CASSLGLSSGGNIQYF. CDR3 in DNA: TGTGCCAGCAGCTTGGGGCTGTCTAGCGGGGGGAACATTCAGTACTTC.

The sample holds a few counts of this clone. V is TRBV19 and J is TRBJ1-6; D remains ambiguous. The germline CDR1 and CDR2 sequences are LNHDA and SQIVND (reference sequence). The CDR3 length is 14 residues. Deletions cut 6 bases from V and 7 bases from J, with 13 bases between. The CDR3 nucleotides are TGTGCCAGTAGAGAGCAGGCTCCAAATTCACCCCTCCACTTT. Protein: CASREQAPNSPLHF.

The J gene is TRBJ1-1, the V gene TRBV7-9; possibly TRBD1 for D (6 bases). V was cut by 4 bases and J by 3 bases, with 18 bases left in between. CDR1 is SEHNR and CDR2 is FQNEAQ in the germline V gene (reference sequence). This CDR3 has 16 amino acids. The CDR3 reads CASSSWDTGGDTEAFF. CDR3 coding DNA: TGTGCCAGCAGCTCGTGGGACACGGGGGGGGACACTGAAGCTTTCTTT.

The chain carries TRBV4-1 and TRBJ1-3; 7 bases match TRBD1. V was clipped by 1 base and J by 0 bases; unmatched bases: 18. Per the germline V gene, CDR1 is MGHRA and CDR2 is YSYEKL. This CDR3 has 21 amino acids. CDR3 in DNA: TGCGCCAGCAGCCAAGGCACAGGGGAGACTGTTAGTTATCGCTCTGGAAACACCATATATTTT. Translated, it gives CASSQGTGETVSYRSGNTIYF.

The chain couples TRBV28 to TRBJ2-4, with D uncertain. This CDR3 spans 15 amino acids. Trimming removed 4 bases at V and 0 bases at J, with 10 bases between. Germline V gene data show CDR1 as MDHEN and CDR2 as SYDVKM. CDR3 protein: CASSSRSAAKNIQYF. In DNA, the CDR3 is TGTGCCAGCAGTTCTAGGTCGGCAGCCAAAAACATTCAGTACTTC.

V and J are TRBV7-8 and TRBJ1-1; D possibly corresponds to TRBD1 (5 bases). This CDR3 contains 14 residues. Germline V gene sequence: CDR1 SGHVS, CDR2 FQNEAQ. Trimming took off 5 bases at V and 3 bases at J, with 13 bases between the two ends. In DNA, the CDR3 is TGTGCCAGCAGCCAAAGGGACTTAGACACTGAAGCTTTCTTT. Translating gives CASSQRDLDTEAFF.

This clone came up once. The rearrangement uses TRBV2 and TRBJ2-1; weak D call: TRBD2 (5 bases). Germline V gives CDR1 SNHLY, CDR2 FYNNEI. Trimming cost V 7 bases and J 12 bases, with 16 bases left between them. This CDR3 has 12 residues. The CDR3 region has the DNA TGTGCCAGCACCCCGGACTCGGGGTGGCAGTTCTTC. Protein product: CASTPDSGWQFF. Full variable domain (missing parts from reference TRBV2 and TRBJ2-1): EPEVTQTPSHQVTQMGQEVILRCVPISNHLYFYWYRQILGQKVEFLVSFYNNEISEKSEIFDDQFSVERPDGSNFTLKIRSTKLEDSAMYFCASTPDSGWQFFGPGTRLTVL.

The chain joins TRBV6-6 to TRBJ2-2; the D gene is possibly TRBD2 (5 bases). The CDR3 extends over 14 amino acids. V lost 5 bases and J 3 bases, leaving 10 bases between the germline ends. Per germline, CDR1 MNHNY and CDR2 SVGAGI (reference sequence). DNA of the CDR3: TGTGCCAGCAGTGCTGGACTTTACACCGGGGAGCTGTTTTTT. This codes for CASSAGLYTGELFF.

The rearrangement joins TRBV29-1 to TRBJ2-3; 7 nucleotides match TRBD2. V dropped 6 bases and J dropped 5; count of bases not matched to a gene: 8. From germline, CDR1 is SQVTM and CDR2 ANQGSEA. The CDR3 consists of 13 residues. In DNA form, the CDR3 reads TGCAGCGTAACGAGCGGGATAGGAGATACGCAGTATTTT. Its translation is CSVTSGIGDTQYF.

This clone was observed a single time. The chain's CDR3 is CSVQKQGASTEAFF. The CDR3 DNA is TGCAGCGTACAAAAACAGGGGGCGAGCACTGAAGCTTTCTTT. J is TRBJ1-1 and V is TRBV29-1, with 9 nucleotides matching TRBD1. Trimming cost V 6 bases and J 4 bases; bases outside gene matches: 9. The CDR3 length is 14 residues. Per germline, CDR1 SQVTM and CDR2 ANQGSEA.

CDR3: CSVSGTTHSTDTQYF. DNA of the CDR3: TGCAGCGTTTCAGGGACTACCCACAGCACAGATACGCAGTATTTT. The chain uses TRBV29-1 and TRBJ2-3, with 7 bases aligning to TRBD2. V shed 5 bases, J shed 0 bases, and the junction held 8 bases outside the gene matches. The V gene's germline CDR1 is SQVTM and CDR2 ANQGSEA. The CDR3 length is 15 residues.

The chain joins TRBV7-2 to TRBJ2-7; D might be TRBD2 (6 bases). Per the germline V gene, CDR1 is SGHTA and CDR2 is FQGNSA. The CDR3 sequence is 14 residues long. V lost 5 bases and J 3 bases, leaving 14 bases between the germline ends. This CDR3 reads CASSRLAGSYEQYF. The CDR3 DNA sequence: TGTGCCAGCAGCCGTTTGGCGGGGAGCTACGAGCAGTACTTC.

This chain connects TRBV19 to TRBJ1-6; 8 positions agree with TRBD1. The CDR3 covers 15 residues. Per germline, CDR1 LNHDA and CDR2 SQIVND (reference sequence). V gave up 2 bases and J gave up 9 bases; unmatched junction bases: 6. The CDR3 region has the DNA TGTGCCAGTAGTATAAACCAGGGGGCTGGTTCACCCCTCCACTTT. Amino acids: CASSINQGAGSPLHF.

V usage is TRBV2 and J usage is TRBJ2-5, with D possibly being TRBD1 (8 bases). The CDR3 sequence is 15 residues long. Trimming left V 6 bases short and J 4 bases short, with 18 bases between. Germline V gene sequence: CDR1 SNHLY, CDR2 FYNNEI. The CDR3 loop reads CASSGQGGRVETQYF. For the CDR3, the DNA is TGTGCCAGCAGCGGACAGGGTGGGAGGGTAGAGACCCAGTACTTC.

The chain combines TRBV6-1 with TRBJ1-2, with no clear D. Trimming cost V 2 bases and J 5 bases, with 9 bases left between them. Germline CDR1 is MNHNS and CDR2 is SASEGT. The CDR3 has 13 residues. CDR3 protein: CASSENGDYGYTF. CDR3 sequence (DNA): TGTGCCAGCAGTGAAAACGGGGATTATGGCTACACCTTC.

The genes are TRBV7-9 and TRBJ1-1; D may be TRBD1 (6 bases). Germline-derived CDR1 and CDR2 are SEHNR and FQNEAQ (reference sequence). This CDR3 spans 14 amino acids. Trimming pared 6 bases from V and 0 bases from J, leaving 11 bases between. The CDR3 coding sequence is TGTGCCAGCAGTCAACAGGGCCTGAACACTGAAGCTTTCTTT. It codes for CASSQQGLNTEAFF.

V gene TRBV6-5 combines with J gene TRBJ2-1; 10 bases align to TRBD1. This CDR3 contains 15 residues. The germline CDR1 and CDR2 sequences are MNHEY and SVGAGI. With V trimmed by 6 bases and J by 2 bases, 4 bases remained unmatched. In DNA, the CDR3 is TGTGCCAGCAGCCAGGGGACAGGGGCCTACAATGAGCAGTTCTTC. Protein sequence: CASSQGTGAYNEQFF.

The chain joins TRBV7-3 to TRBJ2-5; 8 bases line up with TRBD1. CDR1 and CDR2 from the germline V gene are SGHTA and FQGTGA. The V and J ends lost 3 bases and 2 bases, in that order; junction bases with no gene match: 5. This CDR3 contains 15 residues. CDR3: CASSLSGTGQETQYF. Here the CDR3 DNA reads TGTGCCAGCAGCTTGTCTGGGACAGGACAAGAGACCCAGTACTTC.

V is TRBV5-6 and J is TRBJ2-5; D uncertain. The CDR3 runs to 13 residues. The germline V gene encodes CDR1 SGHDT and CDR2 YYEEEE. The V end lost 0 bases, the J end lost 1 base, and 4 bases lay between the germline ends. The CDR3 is CASSLGAQETQYF. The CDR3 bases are TGTGCCAGCAGCTTGGGGGCCCAAGAGACCCAGTACTTC. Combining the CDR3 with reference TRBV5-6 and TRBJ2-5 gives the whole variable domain DAGVTQSPTHLIKTRGQQVTLRCSPKSGHDTVSWYQQALGQGPQFIFQYYEEEERQRGNFPDRFSGHQFPNYSSELNVNALLLGDSALYLCASSLGAQETQYFGPGTRLLVL.

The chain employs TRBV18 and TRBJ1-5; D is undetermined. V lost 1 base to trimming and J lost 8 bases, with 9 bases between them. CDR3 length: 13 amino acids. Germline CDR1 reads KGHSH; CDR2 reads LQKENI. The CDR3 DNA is TGTGCCAGCTCACCACTAGCCGAAAAGCCCCAGCATTTT. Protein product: CASSPLAEKPQHF.

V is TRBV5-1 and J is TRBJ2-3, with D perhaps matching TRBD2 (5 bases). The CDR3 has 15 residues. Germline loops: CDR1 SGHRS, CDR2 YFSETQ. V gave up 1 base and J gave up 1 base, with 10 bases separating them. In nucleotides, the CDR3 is TGCGCCAGCAGCTTGCGGGGTACTGGCACAGATACGCAGTATTTT. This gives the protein CASSLRGTGTDTQYF.